One and the same sample provided the 21 T cell receptor beta chains below, sequenced in a study of shared clonotypes between healthy human individuals (TCRdb year 2020). Library prep was done by the immunoSEQ multiplex PCR assay. TCRdb took this table from immuneACCESS and kept in-frame rearrangements with V and J called. Such tables lack part of the clones; where checked against another copy, unresolved V genes explain under half of the gap, and the rest is unexplained. The sample profile shows 2 million to 2.5 million clones; 93% of them were found once. Of the sample, around 0.37% is held by the ten largest clones. Sequencing was carried out using naive CD4+ T cells from PBMCs. Reading the label with the study, this specimen's cell subset or site is: CD45RA+ positively selected. The origin of the receptors is a man younger than 35 in good health. Some clones in this sample may be carry-over from other donors' samples.

This rearrangement joins TRBV19 to TRBJ1-4; 9 bases fit TRBD1. Looked up from germline, CDR1 is LNHDA and CDR2 is SQIVND (reference sequence). V trimming: 6 bases; J trimming: 6 bases; junction bases outside the gene matches: 5. CDR3 length: 14 residues. The CDR3 loop reads CASRTGQGDEKLFF. CDR3 DNA: TGTGCCAGTAGAACGGGACAGGGTGATGAAAAACTGTTTTTT.

In its sample, this clone was seen once. Other DNA sequences in this sample translate to the same CDR3. DNA for the CDR3: TGTGCCAGCAGCGTAGACCGGGCTGGCGAGCAGTACTTC. It translates to CASSVDRAGEQYF. The chain carries TRBV9 and TRBJ2-7; unclear D gene. This CDR3 is built from 13 residues. CDR1 SGDLS and CDR2 YYNGEE come from the germline V gene. The V gene lost 0 bases and the J gene lost 6 bases, with 10 bases spanning the gap. Drawing the rest from reference TRBV9 and TRBJ2-7, the complete variable domain is DSGVTQTPKHLITATGQRVTLRCSPRSGDLSVYWYQQSLDQGLQFLIQYYNGEERAKGNILERFSAQQFPDLHSELNLSSLELGDSALYFCASSVDRAGEQYFGPGTRLTVT.

The sample holds a few counts of this clone. This chain uses TRBV7-9 with TRBJ1-2; a possible D gene is TRBD1 (5 bases). Germline V gives CDR1 SEHNR, CDR2 FQNEAQ (reference sequence). Trimming removed 0 bases from V and 4 bases from J, with 15 bases in between. The CDR3 runs to 16 residues. CDR3 loop: CASSLAQPRVGYGYTF. The CDR3 coding sequence is TGTGCCAGCAGCTTAGCGCAACCCAGGGTCGGCTATGGCTACACCTTC. Looking up the rest from reference TRBV7-9 and TRBJ1-2 gives the full variable domain: DTGVSQNPRHKITKRGQNVTFRCDPISEHNRLYWYRQTLGQGPEFLTYFQNEAQLEKSRLLSDRFSAERPKGSFSTLEIQRTEQGDSAMYLCASSLAQPRVGYGYTFGSGTRLTVV.

The chain uses TRBV6-1 and TRBJ1-5, with no clear D. Between the trimmed V and J ends, which lost 1 base and 0 bases, there was a span of 10 bases. The CDR3 sequence is 16 residues long. Germline CDR1 is MNHNS and CDR2 is SASEGT. The CDR3 DNA reads as TGTGCCAGCAGTGAAGTCAGTTATTATAGCAATCAGCCCCAGCATTTT. Translation: CASSEVSYYSNQPQHF.

The chain carries TRBV6-1 and TRBJ2-2; D may be TRBD1 or TRBD2 (5 bases each). The germline V gene encodes CDR1 MNHNS and CDR2 SASEGT. The CDR3 covers 15 residues. V shed 4 bases and J shed 1 base, with 10 bases lying between them. DNA for the CDR3: TGTGCCAGCAGTGCCCGGGACGGGAACACCGGGGAGCTGTTTTTT. Translated: CASSARDGNTGELFF.

Comments on this clone: The identical CDR3 is also encoded by other nucleotide sequences in the sample. The chain links TRBV5-1 to TRBJ2-1; 9 bases line up with TRBD2. Germline V lookup: CDR1 SGHRS, CDR2 YFSETQ. Trimming cost V 1 base and J 5 bases; bases outside gene matches: 1. The CDR3 covers 14 residues. Here the CDR3 reads CASSLLAGNNEQFF. CDR3 nucleotides: TGCGCCAGCAGCTTGCTAGCGGGAAACAATGAGCAGTTCTTC.

As for this clone: Additional DNA sequences in this sample encode the identical CDR3. V is TRBV6-1 and J is TRBJ1-5, with D unresolved. Germline lookup yields CDR1 MNHNS and CDR2 SASEGT. The V gene lost 3 bases and the J gene lost 0 bases, with 6 bases spanning the gap. The CDR3 sequence is 14 residues long. CDR3 coding DNA: TGTGCCAGCAGTGAGACACATAGCAATCAGCCCCAGCATTTT. Its translation: CASSETHSNQPQHF.

The chain uses TRBV10-1 and TRBJ2-1; D may match TRBD1 or TRBD2 (5 bases each). The V gene lost 8 bases and the J gene lost 10 bases, with 24 bases spanning the gap. Germline V gene data show CDR1 as WNHNN and CDR2 as SYGVQD (reference sequence). The CDR3 runs to 15 residues. CDR3 protein: CASLDRRGHWGEQFF. The CDR3 nucleotides read TGCGCCAGCCTCGATCGGAGAGGGCACTGGGGGGAGCAGTTCTTC.

The rearrangement links TRBV7-9 to TRBJ1-2; D may be TRBD1 (5 bases). CDR1 and CDR2 (germline): SEHNR, FQNEAQ (reference sequence). With 3 bases removed from V and 0 bases from J, the gap between germline ends came to 5 bases. The CDR3 loop spans 13 amino acids. The CDR3 DNA reads TGTGCCAGCAGCTTGACAGCTAACTATGGCTACACCTTC. Its translation is CASSLTANYGYTF.

This clone was detected once. J is TRBJ2-5 and V is TRBV10-1, with a possible D match to TRBD2 (6 bases). This CDR3 has 12 residues. Germline assignment: CDR1 WNHNN and CDR2 SYGVQD (reference sequence). Deletions cut 6 bases from V and 4 bases from J, with 9 bases between. For the CDR3, the DNA is TGCGCCAGCAGGGGGGGAGGAGAGACCCAGTACTTC. It specifies CASRGGGETQYF.

The chain carries TRBV6-1 and TRBJ1-3; 7 nucleotides match TRBD1. Germline V lookup: CDR1 MNHNS, CDR2 SASEGT. CDR3 length equals 16 residues. Trimming took 4 bases from V and 2 from J; bases not matched to a gene: 8. The CDR3 DNA reads as TGTGCCAGCAGTGCCGGACAGGCAGGGGCTGGAAACACCATATATTTT. Residues: CASSAGQAGAGNTIYF.

The chain combines TRBV15 with TRBJ2-2; the D is unclear. Trimming removed 3 bases at V and 8 bases at J, with 13 bases between. The CDR3 is 14 residues long. The germline V gene encodes CDR1 LNHNV and CDR2 YYDKDF (reference sequence). The DNA of the CDR3 is TGTGCCACCAGCAGGGATACTGGAATTGGGGAGCTGTTTTTT. Residues: CATSRDTGIGELFF.

Worth noting for this clone: The same CDR3 can be traced to other DNA sequences in this sample. The chain has TRBV28 and TRBJ1-2; a weak D match, TRBD1 (5 bases). Germline CDR1 reads MDHEN; CDR2 reads SYDVKM. This CDR3 comprises 14 residues. The germline V and J ends were trimmed by 1 base and 1 base, with 7 bases remaining between them. CDR3 in amino acids: CASSLSQGNYGYTF. As DNA, the CDR3 is TGTGCCAGCAGTTTATCGCAGGGTAACTATGGCTACACCTTC.

The chain carries TRBV10-3 and TRBJ2-1, with a weak D call TRBD2 (6 bases). Trimming cost V 9 bases and J 2 bases, with 20 bases left between them. Germline V gene sequence: CDR1 ENHRY, CDR2 SYGVKD. The CDR3 length is 16 residues. For the CDR3, the DNA is TGTGCCATTTCCCAAATGCGGGACCGACCCTACAATGAGCAGTTCTTC. It specifies CAISQMRDRPYNEQFF.

The V gene is TRBV9, the J gene TRBJ1-5, with D unclear. The CDR3 has 14 residues. The germline CDR1 and CDR2 sequences are SGDLS and YYNGEE. The ends were cut back, 0 bases at V and 9 bases at J, with 13 bases in the middle. CDR3 sequence reads: CASSVDGLARPQHF. The CDR3 nucleotides are TGTGCCAGCAGCGTAGACGGCCTCGCGAGGCCCCAGCATTTT.

J is TRBJ2-2 and V is TRBV30; the match to TRBD1 covers 7 bases. Germline-derived CDR1 and CDR2 are GTSNPN and SVGIG (reference sequence). V lost 2 bases and J lost 2; bases outside the gene matches: 8. This CDR3 is built from 16 residues. CDR3 loop: CAWSPSRGGNTGELFF. DNA of the CDR3: TGTGCCTGGAGTCCCTCCAGAGGGGGCAACACCGGGGAGCTGTTTTTT.

Comment on this clone: Other DNA sequences within the sample encode an identical CDR3. The genes are TRBV5-1 and TRBJ2-3; D is tentatively TRBD1 or TRBD2 (5 bases each). Deletions cut 0 bases from V and 1 base from J, with 12 bases between. The germline gives CDR1 SGHRS, CDR2 YFSETQ. This CDR3 is built from 16 residues. The CDR3: CASSLGSGPGTDTQYF. In DNA form, the CDR3 reads TGCGCCAGCAGCTTGGGGTCGGGACCCGGCACAGATACGCAGTATTTT. Combining the CDR3 with reference TRBV5-1 and TRBJ2-3 gives the whole variable domain KAGVTQTPRYLIKTRGQQVTLSCSPISGHRSVSWYQQTPGQGLQFLFEYFSETQRNKGNFPGRFSGRQFSNSRSEMNVSTLELGDSALYLCASSLGSGPGTDTQYFGPGTRLTVL.

This clone has more than one count but fewer than ten. This same CDR3 is encoded by further DNA sequences in the sample. The chain couples TRBV28 to TRBJ1-5, with D hard to call. Trimming took 4 bases from V and 4 from J, leaving 5 bases between them. CDR3 length: 12 amino acids. Per germline, CDR1 MDHEN and CDR2 SYDVKM. DNA of the CDR3: TGTGCCAGCAGTTCCCATAATCAGCCCCAGCATTTT. This encodes CASSSHNQPQHF.

The chain couples TRBV4-2 to TRBJ1-5; TRBD1 matches 7 bases. V gave up 4 bases and J gave up 2 bases; unmatched junction bases: 8. The CDR3 sequence is 16 residues long. Germline V CDR1 and CDR2: LGHNA, YNFKEQ. This CDR3 reads CASSRPLGTGNQPQHF. The CDR3 nucleotides are TGTGCCAGCAGCCGGCCTCTGGGGACAGGCAATCAGCCCCAGCATTTT.

The chain employs TRBV19 and TRBJ1-1; D not certain. Germline CDR1 LNHDA, CDR2 SQIVND (reference sequence). Between the trimmed V and J ends, which lost 5 bases and 7 bases, there was a span of 14 bases. This CDR3 has 13 amino acids. CDR3 region: CASSPQKSLEAFF. The CDR3 region has the DNA TGTGCCAGTAGTCCTCAAAAATCCCTTGAAGCTTTCTTT.

About this clone: One end of the junction varies from germline; a read error may be responsible. The V call is TRBV11-2, the J call TRBJ2-7; possible D gene TRBD2, 5 bases. Germline CDR1 is SGHAT and CDR2 is FQNNGV. There are 12 residues in the CDR3. The CDR3 sequence is CAGSRGGWEQYF. CDR3 nucleotides: TGTGCCGGCAGCCGCGGAGGATGGGAGCAGTACTTC.